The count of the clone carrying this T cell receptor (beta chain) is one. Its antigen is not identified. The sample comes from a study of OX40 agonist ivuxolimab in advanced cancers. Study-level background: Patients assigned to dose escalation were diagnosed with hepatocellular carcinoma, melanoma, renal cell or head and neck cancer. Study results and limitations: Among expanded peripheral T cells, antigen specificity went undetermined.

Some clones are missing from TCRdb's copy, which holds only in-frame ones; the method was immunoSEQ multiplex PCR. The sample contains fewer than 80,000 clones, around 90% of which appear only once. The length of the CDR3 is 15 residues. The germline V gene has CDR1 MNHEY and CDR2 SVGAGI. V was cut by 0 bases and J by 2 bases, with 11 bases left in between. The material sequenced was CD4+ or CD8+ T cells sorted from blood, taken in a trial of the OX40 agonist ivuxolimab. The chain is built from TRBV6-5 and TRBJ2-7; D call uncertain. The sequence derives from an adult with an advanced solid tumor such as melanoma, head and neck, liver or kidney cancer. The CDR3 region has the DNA TGTGCCAGCAGTTACTCTTCAGACGCCACCTACGAGCAGTACTTC. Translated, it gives CASSYSSDATYEQYF.